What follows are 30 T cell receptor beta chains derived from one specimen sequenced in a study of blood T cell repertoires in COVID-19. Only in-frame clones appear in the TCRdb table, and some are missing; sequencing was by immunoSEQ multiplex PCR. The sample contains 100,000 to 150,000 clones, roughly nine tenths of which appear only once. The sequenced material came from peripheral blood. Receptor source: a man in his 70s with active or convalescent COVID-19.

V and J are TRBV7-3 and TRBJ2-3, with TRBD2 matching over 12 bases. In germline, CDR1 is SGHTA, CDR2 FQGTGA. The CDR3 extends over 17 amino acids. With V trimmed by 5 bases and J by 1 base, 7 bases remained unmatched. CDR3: CASSPERLAGGTDTQYF. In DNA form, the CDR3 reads TGTGCCAGCAGCCCAGAGCGACTAGCGGGGGGCACAGATACGCAGTATTTT. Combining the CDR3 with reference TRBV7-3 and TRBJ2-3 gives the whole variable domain GAGVSQTPSNKVTEKGKYVELRCDPISGHTALYWYRQSLGQGPEFLIYFQGTGAADDSGLPNDRFFAVRPEGSVSTLKIQRTERGDSAVYLCASSPERLAGGTDTQYFGPGTRLTVL.

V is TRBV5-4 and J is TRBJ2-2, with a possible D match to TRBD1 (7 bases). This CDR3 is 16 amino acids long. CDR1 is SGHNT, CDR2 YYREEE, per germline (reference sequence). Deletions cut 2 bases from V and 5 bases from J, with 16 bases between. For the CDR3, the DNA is TGTGCCAGCAGCTTTATAGGAGGGGGCGGGACCGGGGAGCTGTTTTTT. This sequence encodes CASSFIGGGGTGELFF.

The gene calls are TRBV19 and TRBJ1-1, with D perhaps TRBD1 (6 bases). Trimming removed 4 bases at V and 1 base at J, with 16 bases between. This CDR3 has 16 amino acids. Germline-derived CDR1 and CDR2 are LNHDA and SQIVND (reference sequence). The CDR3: CASSTLRQVGNTEAFF. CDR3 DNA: TGTGCCAGTAGTACCTTACGACAGGTCGGGAACACTGAAGCTTTCTTT.

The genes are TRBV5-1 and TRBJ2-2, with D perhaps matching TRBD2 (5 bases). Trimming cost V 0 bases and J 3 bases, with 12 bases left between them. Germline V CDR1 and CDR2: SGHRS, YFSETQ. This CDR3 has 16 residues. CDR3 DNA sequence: TGCGCCAGCAGCTTGGAGATTAGCGTTTACACCGGGGAGCTGTTTTTT. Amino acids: CASSLEISVYTGELFF.

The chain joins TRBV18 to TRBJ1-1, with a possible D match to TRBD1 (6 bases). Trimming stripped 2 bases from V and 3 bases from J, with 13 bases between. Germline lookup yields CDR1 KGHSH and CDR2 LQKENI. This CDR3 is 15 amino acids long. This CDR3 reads CASSPSGGAYTEAFF. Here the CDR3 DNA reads TGTGCCAGCTCACCAAGCGGGGGCGCATACACTGAAGCTTTCTTT.

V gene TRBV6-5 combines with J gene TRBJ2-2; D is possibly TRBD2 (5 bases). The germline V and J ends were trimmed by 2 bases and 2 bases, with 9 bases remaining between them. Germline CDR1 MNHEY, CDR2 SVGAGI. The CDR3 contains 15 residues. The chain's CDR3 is CASSYGGQNTGELFF. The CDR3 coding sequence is TGTGCCAGCAGTTACGGCGGGCAAAACACCGGGGAGCTGTTTTTT.

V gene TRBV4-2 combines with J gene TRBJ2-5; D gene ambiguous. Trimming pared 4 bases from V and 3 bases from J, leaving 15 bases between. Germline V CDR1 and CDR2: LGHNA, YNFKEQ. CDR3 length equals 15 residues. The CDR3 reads CASSLNPSVEETQYF. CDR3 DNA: TGTGCCAGCAGCCTCAATCCATCAGTTGAAGAGACCCAGTACTTC.

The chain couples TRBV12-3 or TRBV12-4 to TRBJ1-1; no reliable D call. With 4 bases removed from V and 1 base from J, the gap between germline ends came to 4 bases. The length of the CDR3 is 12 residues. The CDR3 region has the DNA TGTGCCAGCAGTTACTGGAACACTGAAGCTTTCTTT. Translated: CASSYWNTEAFF.

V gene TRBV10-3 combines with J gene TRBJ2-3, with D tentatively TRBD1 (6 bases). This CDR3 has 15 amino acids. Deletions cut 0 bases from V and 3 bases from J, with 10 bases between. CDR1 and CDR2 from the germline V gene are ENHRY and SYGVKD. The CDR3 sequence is CAISESGRGTDTQYF. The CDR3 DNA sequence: TGTGCCATCAGTGAGTCAGGAAGGGGGACAGATACGCAGTATTTT.

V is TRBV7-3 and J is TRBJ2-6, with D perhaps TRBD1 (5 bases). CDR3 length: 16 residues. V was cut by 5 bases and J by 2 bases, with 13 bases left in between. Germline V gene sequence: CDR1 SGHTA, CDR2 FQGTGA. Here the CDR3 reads CASSPIQGPGANVLTF. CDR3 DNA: TGTGCCAGCAGCCCCATCCAGGGTCCTGGGGCCAACGTCCTGACTTTC.

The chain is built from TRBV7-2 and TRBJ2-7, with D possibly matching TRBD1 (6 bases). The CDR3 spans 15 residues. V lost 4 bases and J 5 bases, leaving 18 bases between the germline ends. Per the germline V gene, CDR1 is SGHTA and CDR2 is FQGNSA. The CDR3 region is CASSSGFSGADEQYF. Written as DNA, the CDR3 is TGTGCCAGCAGCTCCGGGTTTTCAGGGGCCGACGAGCAGTACTTC.

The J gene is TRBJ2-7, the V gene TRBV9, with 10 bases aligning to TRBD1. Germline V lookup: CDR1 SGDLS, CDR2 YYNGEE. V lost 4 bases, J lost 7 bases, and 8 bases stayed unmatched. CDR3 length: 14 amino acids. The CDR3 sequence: CASSTRQGADEQYF. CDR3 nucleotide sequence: TGTGCCAGCAGCACCCGACAGGGGGCCGATGAGCAGTACTTC.

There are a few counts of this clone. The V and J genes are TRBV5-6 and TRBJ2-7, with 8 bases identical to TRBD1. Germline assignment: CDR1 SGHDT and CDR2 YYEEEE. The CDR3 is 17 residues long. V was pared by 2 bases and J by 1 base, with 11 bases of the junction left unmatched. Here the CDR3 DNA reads TGTGCCAGCAGCTTCAGGGGGCTGGGCCTCCCGTCCTACGAGCAGTACTTC. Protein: CASSFRGLGLPSYEQYF. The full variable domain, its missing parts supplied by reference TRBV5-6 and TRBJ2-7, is DAGVTQSPTHLIKTRGQQVTLRCSPKSGHDTVSWYQQALGQGPQFIFQYYEEEERQRGNFPDRFSGHQFPNYSSELNVNALLLGDSALYLCASSFRGLGLPSYEQYFGPGTRLTVT.

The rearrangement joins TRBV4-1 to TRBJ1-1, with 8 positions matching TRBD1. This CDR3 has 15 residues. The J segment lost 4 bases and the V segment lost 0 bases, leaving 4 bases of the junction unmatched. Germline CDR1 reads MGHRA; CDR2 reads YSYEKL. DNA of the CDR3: TGCGCCAGCAGCCAAGAAACAGGGGGGGGCACTGAAGCTTTCTTT. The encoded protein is CASSQETGGGTEAFF.

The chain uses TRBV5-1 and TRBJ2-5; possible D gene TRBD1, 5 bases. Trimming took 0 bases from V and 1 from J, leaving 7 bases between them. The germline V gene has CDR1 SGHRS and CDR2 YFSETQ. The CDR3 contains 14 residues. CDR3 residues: CASSLATGQETQYF. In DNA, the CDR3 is TGCGCCAGCAGCTTGGCTACAGGCCAAGAGACCCAGTACTTC.

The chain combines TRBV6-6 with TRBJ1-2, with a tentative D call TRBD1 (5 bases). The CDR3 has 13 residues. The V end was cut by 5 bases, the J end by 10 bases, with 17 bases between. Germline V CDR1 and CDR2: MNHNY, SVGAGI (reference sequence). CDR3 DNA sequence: TGTGCCAGCAGTCTGGGGGACTCCTGGGTCTACACCTTC. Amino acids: CASSLGDSWVYTF.

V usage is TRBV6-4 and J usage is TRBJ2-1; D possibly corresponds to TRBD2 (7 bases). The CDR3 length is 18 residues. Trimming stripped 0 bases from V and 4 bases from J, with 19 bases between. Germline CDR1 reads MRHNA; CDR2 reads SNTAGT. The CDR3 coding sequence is TGTGCCAGCAGTGACTCGGGAGGGGCGACCAGGGGTTACAATGAGCAGTTCTTC. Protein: CASSDSGGATRGYNEQFF.

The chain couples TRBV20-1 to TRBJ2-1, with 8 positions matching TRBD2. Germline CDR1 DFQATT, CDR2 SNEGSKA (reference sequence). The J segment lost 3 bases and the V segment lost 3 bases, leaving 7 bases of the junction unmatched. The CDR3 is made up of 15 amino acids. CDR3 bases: TGCAGTGCTAGTCCCAGCGGGAGAGGCTACAATGAGCAGTTCTTC. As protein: CSASPSGRGYNEQFF.

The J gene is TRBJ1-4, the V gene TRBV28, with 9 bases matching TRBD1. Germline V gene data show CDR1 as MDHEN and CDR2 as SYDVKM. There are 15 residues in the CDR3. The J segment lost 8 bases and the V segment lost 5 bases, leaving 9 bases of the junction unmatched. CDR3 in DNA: TGTGCCAGCAGTCCATCACAGGGGGCTGGAGAAAAACTGTTTTTT. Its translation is CASSPSQGAGEKLFF.

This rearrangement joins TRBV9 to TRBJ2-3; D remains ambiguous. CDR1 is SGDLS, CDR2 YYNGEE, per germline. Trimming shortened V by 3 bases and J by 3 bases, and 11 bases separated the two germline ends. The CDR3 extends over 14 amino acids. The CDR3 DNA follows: TGTGCCAGCAGCGGCCCCGGGTCTACAGATACGCAGTATTTT. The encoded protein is CASSGPGSTDTQYF.

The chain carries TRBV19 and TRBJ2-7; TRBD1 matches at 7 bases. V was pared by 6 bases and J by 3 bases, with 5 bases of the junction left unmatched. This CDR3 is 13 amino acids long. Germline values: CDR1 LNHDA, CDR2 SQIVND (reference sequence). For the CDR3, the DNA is TGTGCCAGTAGGCAAACAGGGGTCTACGAGCAGTACTTC. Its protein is CASRQTGVYEQYF.

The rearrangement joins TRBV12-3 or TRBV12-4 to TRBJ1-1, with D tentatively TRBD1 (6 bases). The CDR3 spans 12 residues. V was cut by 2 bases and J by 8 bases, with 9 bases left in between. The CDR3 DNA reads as TGTGCCAGCAGTTTAAAAGACAGGGAAGCTTTCTTT. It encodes CASSLKDREAFF.

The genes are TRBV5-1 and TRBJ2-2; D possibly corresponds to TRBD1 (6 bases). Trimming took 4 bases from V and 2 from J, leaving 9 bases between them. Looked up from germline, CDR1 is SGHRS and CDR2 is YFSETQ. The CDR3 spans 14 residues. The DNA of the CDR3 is TGCGCCAGCAGCCCGGGACACAACACCGGGGAGCTGTTTTTT. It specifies CASSPGHNTGELFF.

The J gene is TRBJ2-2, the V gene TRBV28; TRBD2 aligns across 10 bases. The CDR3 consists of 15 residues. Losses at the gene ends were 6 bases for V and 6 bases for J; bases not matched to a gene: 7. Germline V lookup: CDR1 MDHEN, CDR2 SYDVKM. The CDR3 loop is CASSRGLAWAGELFF. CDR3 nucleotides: TGTGCCAGCAGCCGGGGACTAGCGTGGGCCGGGGAGCTGTTTTTT. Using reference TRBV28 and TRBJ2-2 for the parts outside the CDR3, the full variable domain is DVKVTQSSRYLVKRTGEKVFLECVQDMDHENMFWYRQDPGLGLRLIYFSYDVKMKEKGDIPEGYSVSREKKERFSLILESASTNQTSMYLCASSRGLAWAGELFFGEGSRLTVL.

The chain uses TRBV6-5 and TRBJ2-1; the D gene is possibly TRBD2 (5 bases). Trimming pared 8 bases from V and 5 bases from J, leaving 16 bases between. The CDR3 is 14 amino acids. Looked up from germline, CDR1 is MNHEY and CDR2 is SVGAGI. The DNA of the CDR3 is TGTGCCAGCCCCGACTACTCGAGCAACAATGAGCAGTTCTTC. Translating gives CASPDYSSNNEQFF.

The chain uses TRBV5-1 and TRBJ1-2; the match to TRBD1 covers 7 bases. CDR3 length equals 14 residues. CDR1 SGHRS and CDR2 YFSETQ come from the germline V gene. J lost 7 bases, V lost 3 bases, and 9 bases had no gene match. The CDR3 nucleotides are TGCGCCAGCAGCTCCCTAAACGACAGGGTTGGCTACACCTTC. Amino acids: CASSSLNDRVGYTF.

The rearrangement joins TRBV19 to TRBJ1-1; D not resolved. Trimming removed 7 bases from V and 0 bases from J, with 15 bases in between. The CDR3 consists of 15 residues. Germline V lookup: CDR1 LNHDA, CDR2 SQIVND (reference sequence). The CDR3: CASTDQAILNTEAFF. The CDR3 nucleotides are TGTGCCAGTACCGATCAGGCTATCTTGAACACTGAAGCTTTCTTT.

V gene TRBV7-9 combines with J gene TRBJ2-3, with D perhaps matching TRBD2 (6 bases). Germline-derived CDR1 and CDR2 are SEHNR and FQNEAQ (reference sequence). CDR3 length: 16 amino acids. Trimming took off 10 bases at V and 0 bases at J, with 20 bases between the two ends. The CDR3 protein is CATFGARDQSTDTQYF. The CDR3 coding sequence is TGTGCCACCTTCGGGGCGCGGGATCAAAGCACAGATACGCAGTATTTT.

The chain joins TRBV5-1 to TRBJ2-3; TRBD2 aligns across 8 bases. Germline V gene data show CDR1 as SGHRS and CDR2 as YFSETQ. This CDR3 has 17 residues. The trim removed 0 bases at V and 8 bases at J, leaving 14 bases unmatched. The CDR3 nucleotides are TGCGCCAGCAGCTTGGAGACTAGCGTGGGAACCGCGAGTACGCAGTATTTT. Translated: CASSLETSVGTASTQYF.

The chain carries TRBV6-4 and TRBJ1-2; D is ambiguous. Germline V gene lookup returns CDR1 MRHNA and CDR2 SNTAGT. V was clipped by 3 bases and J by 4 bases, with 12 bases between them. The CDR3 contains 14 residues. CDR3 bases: TGTGCCAGCAGTGAACAGCCAAATTCCTATGGCTACACCTTC. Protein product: CASSEQPNSYGYTF.